Presented here are 5 T cell receptor beta chains from one specimen sequenced in a study of shared clonotypes between healthy human individuals. CD45RO-negative, CCR7-selected cells formed the naive CD8 fraction, which excluded terminally differentiated effector memory CD45RA+ cells. Only in-frame clones appear in the TCRdb table, and some are missing; sequencing was by immunoSEQ multiplex PCR. The sample lists millions of clones; about 95% were seen once. Sample: naive CD8+ T cells sorted from blood. These receptors came from a man younger than 30 in good health.

The rearrangement joins TRBV7-9 to TRBJ1-4; maybe TRBD1 (5 bases). The CDR3 is made up of 15 amino acids. Germline CDR1 and CDR2: SEHNR and FQNEAQ (reference sequence). Trimming took off 4 bases at V and 8 bases at J, with 17 bases between the two ends. CDR3 in amino acids: CASSSLDSLWEKLFF. In DNA form, the CDR3 reads TGTGCCAGCAGCTCCTTAGACAGCCTTTGGGAAAAACTGTTTTTT.

DNA for the CDR3: TGCGCCAGCAGACATCTCACCGGGACAGGGTACACAGAGACCCAGTACTTC. Its translation is CASRHLTGTGYTETQYF. The chain couples TRBV5-1 to TRBJ2-5; 9 nucleotides align to TRBD1. The CDR3 totals 17 residues. Germline loops: CDR1 SGHRS, CDR2 YFSETQ. The V segment lost 5 bases and the J segment 4 bases; nucleotides outside the gene matches: 15.

The chain combines TRBV6-5 with TRBJ2-5, with a tentative D call TRBD1 (6 bases). Germline-derived CDR1 and CDR2 are MNHEY and SVGAGI. V shed 0 bases and J shed 0 bases, with 8 bases lying between them. The CDR3 contains 15 residues. This chain's CDR3 is CASSYSNRDQETQYF. The CDR3, as DNA: TGTGCCAGCAGTTACTCCAACAGGGACCAAGAGACCCAGTACTTC.

The J gene is TRBJ1-5, the V gene TRBV6-6; 9 bases are a match to TRBD1. The germline CDR1 and CDR2 sequences are MNHNY and SVGAGI (reference sequence). The length of the CDR3 is 16 residues. V was clipped by 7 bases and J by 5 bases; unmatched bases: 12. In DNA, the CDR3 is TGTGCCAGCAAACGACCCATGGACAGGGGCGATCAGCCCCAGCATTTT. It yields the protein CASKRPMDRGDQPQHF.

The chain's CDR3 is CASSPIEPQGTDTQYF. CDR3 bases: TGTGCCAGCAGTCCCATAGAACCACAGGGCACAGATACGCAGTATTTT. V usage is TRBV11-2 and J usage is TRBJ2-3, with D perhaps TRBD1 (5 bases). The CDR3 sequence is 16 residues long. Between the trimmed V and J ends, which lost 6 bases and 1 base, there was a span of 17 bases. Germline CDR1 SGHAT, CDR2 FQNNGV.